One sample yielded the 20 T cell receptor beta chains listed below, sequenced in a study of T cell responses to AZD1222 COVID-19 vaccine. Sequencing used immunoSEQ multiplex PCR; TCRdb keeps in-frame clones, though not all of them. The sample shows 150,000 to 190,000 clones, 70% to 90% of them seen only once. The source material was peripheral blood, sampled after recovery from COVID-19. The receptors originated from an adult who had recovered from COVID-19.

This chain links TRBV7-2 with TRBJ2-7, with D perhaps matching TRBD1 (6 bases). Germline V gene sequence: CDR1 SGHTA, CDR2 FQGNSA. V was cut by 1 base and J by 0 bases, with 10 bases left in between. The CDR3 sequence is 15 residues long. The CDR3 nucleotides are TGTGCCAGCAGCTTAGGGACAGCTCCCTCCTACGAGCAGTACTTC. The encoded protein is CASSLGTAPSYEQYF.

This clone was seen a few times. The CDR3 is CASSPDRTYNEQFF. The CDR3 DNA reads TGTGCCAGCAGCCCTGACAGGACCTACAATGAGCAGTTCTTC. This chain joins TRBV7-3 and TRBJ2-1, with D maybe TRBD1 (6 bases). CDR1 is SGHTA, CDR2 FQGTGA, per germline. V gave up 5 bases and J gave up 2 bases, with 10 bases separating them. The CDR3 consists of 14 residues. The whole variable domain, filled in from reference TRBV7-3 and TRBJ2-1, reads GAGVSQTPSNKVTEKGKYVELRCDPISGHTALYWYRQSLGQGPEFLIYFQGTGAADDSGLPNDRFFAVRPEGSVSTLKIQRTERGDSAVYLCASSPDRTYNEQFFGPGTRLTVL.

The gene calls are TRBV9 and TRBJ1-3, with TRBD1 matching 8 bases. Germline CDR1 reads SGDLS; CDR2 reads YYNGEE. V was clipped by 2 bases and J by 0 bases; unmatched bases: 4. The CDR3 contains 16 residues. The CDR3 sequence: CASSVDRGNSGNTIYF. DNA of the CDR3: TGTGCCAGCAGCGTCGACAGGGGAAACTCTGGAAACACCATATATTTT.

As DNA, the CDR3 is TGTGCCAGCAGCCCCGTCGGGGGGGGGCGTTACAATGAGCAGTTCTTC. Its protein is CASSPVGGGRYNEQFF. The V and J genes are TRBV7-3 and TRBJ2-1; 8 bases are shared with TRBD2. Trimming took 5 bases from V and 4 from J; bases not matched to a gene: 10. There are 16 residues in the CDR3. The germline gives CDR1 SGHTA, CDR2 FQGTGA.

This clone was counted a single time. The chain has TRBV28 and TRBJ1-2; D remains unclear. CDR1 and CDR2 from the germline V gene are MDHEN and SYDVKM. The CDR3 runs to 14 residues. With 2 bases removed from V and 4 bases from J, the gap between germline ends came to 11 bases. CDR3 DNA: TGTGCCAGCAGTTTACTTGGTCTCTTCTATGGCTACACCTTC. Residues: CASSLLGLFYGYTF.

The chain employs TRBV29-1 and TRBJ2-7; 9 positions match TRBD1. V lost 6 bases and J lost 3; bases outside the gene matches: 6. The CDR3 is 13 amino acids. Germline CDR1 and CDR2: SQVTM and ANQGSEA. CDR3 DNA: TGCAGCGTGGCGGGACAGGGAATCTACGAGCAGTACTTC. Protein: CSVAGQGIYEQYF.

This chain joins TRBV3-1 (or the pseudogene TRBV3-2) and TRBJ1-6, with 7 bases aligning to TRBD1. V gave up 2 bases and J gave up 8 bases; unmatched junction bases: 12. This CDR3 is built from 17 residues. Germline loops: CDR1 LGHDT, CDR2 YNNKEL (reference sequence). CDR3 nucleotide sequence: TGTGCCAGCAGCCAATCCCGGATACAGGGGCCGTATTCACCCCTCCACTTT. Its protein product is CASSQSRIQGPYSPLHF.

The V and J genes are TRBV2 and TRBJ1-5, with D maybe TRBD1 (5 bases). V was clipped by 7 bases and J by 7 bases, with 14 bases between them. The germline V gene encodes CDR1 SNHLY and CDR2 FYNNEI. The CDR3 is 13 residues long. The CDR3 reads CASTTGEGQPQHF. The CDR3 DNA sequence: TGTGCCAGCACCACAGGAGAAGGACAGCCCCAGCATTTT.

The chain's CDR3 is CASSLNGGALMETQYF. The CDR3 nucleotides are TGTGCCAGCAGCTTAAATGGGGGGGCCCTGATGGAGACCCAGTACTTC. The V call is TRBV7-2, the J call TRBJ2-5; D might be TRBD2 (7 bases). The CDR3 is 16 residues long. Germline CDR1 and CDR2: SGHTA and FQGNSA. With 2 bases removed from V and 5 bases from J, the gap between germline ends came to 18 bases.

The genes are TRBV7-3 and TRBJ2-1; TRBD2 matches 9 bases. The V gene end was trimmed by 6 bases and the J gene end by 3 bases; junction bases not matched to a gene: 6. Germline loops: CDR1 SGHTA, CDR2 FQGTGA. The CDR3 contains 15 residues. The DNA for the CDR3 is TGTGCCAGCAGTCGCTGGACTAGCGTCTACAATGAGCAGTTCTTC. This codes for CASSRWTSVYNEQFF.

V usage is TRBV5-8 and J usage is TRBJ1-2; D uncertain. This CDR3 has 12 amino acids. Germline CDR1 reads SGHTS; CDR2 reads YDEGEE. Trimming removed 4 bases from V and 4 bases from J, with 8 bases in between. CDR3 residues: CASSRRVYGYTF. The CDR3 DNA is TGTGCCAGCAGCAGGAGGGTCTATGGCTACACCTTC. Filled out from reference TRBV5-8 and TRBJ1-2, the complete variable domain reads EAGVTQSPTHLIKTRGQQATLRCSPISGHTSVYWYQQALGLGLQFLLWYDEGEERNRGNFPPRFSGRQFPNYSSELNVNALELEDSALYLCASSRRVYGYTFGSGTRLTVV.

V is TRBV9 and J is TRBJ1-1; TRBD1 agrees at 7 bases. CDR3 size: 14 residues. The germline V gene encodes CDR1 SGDLS and CDR2 YYNGEE. Trimming at V came to 3 bases and at J to 6 bases, leaving 8 bases not matched to a gene. This CDR3 is CASSGSRGRAEAFF. CDR3 in DNA: TGTGCCAGCAGCGGAAGCAGGGGGAGGGCTGAAGCTTTCTTT.

The V call is TRBV18, the J call TRBJ2-5, with unresolved D. Trimming removed 6 bases from V and 6 bases from J, with 11 bases in between. This CDR3 contains 12 residues. Germline CDR1 and CDR2: KGHSH and LQKENI. DNA of the CDR3: TGTGCCAGCTCCATCCTGGGTCAGACCCAGTACTTC. Its translation is CASSILGQTQYF. Supplemented by reference TRBV18 and TRBJ2-5, the full variable domain reads NAGVMQNPRHLVRRRGQEARLRCSPMKGHSHVYWYRQLPEEGLKFMVYLQKENIIDESGMPKERFSAEFPKEGPSILRIQQVVRGDSAAYFCASSILGQTQYFGPGTRLLVL.

This sequence joins TRBV6-5 and TRBJ2-5; possible D gene TRBD2, 6 bases. CDR1 is MNHEY and CDR2 is SVGAGI in the germline V gene. Trimming shortened V by 2 bases and J by 2 bases, and 15 bases separated the two germline ends. This CDR3 is 16 amino acids long. The CDR3 sequence is CASSYGWGGIQETQYF. CDR3 DNA sequence: TGTGCCAGCAGTTACGGTTGGGGAGGAATACAAGAGACCCAGTACTTC.

The chain couples TRBV29-1 to TRBJ2-7; D perhaps matches TRBD1 (6 bases). CDR1 and CDR2 from the germline V gene are SQVTM and ANQGSEA. V gave up 7 bases and J gave up 2 bases, with 12 bases separating them. CDR3 length equals 12 residues. The CDR3 nucleotides read TGCAGCGCGCAGACAGGAACCTACGAGCAGTACTTC. Amino acid sequence: CSAQTGTYEQYF.

The CDR3 spells CASGPRHLNTEAFF. CDR3 DNA sequence: TGTGCTAGTGGTCCGCGACACCTCAACACTGAAGCTTTCTTT. This sequence joins TRBV12-5 and TRBJ1-1; D remains ambiguous. CDR3 length equals 14 residues. Trimming took off 5 bases at V and 2 bases at J, with 12 bases between the two ends. The germline V gene encodes CDR1 LGHNT and CDR2 FRNRAP.

The genes are TRBV6-2 or TRBV6-3 and TRBJ2-7; 13 bases match TRBD2. V was clipped by 6 bases and J by 3 bases; unmatched bases: 14. Germline CDR1 reads MNHEY; CDR2 reads SVGEGT. The CDR3 spans 18 residues. CDR3 protein: CASSSPSGTSGMSYEQYF. The CDR3 bases are TGTGCCAGCAGCTCCCCCTCCGGGACTAGCGGGATGAGCTACGAGCAGTACTTC.

The V gene is TRBV25-1, the J gene TRBJ1-4; D is possibly TRBD1 (6 bases). CDR1 and CDR2 (germline): MGHDK, SYGVNS. V was cut by 4 bases and J by 4 bases, with 13 bases left in between. This CDR3 spans 15 amino acids. The CDR3 DNA follows: TGTGCCAGCAGTGCCTACACAGGGAATAATGAAAAACTGTTTTTT. Translating gives CASSAYTGNNEKLFF. The complete variable domain, with remaining parts taken from reference TRBV25-1 and TRBJ1-4, reads EADIYQTPRYLVIGTGKKITLECSQTMGHDKMYWYQQDPGMELHLIHYSYGVNSTEKGDLSSESTVSRIRTEHFPLTLESARPSHTSQYLCASSAYTGNNEKLFFGSGTQLSVL.

The chain employs TRBV5-1 and TRBJ1-2, with D possibly TRBD1 on 5 matching bases. Trimming removed 0 bases from V and 4 bases from J, with 7 bases in between. The CDR3 sequence is 13 residues long. Germline V CDR1 and CDR2: SGHRS, YFSETQ. The CDR3 bases are TGCGCCAGCAGCTTGGAGGGGATCTATGGCTACACCTTC. It specifies CASSLEGIYGYTF.

This clone was seen at least ten times. The chain employs TRBV3-1 (or the pseudogene TRBV3-2) and TRBJ1-2; 7 bases line up with TRBD1. V dropped 0 bases and J dropped 2; count of bases not matched to a gene: 6. The CDR3 has 16 amino acids. Germline V gene sequence: CDR1 LGHDT, CDR2 YNNKEL (reference sequence). The CDR3 bases are TGTGCCAGCAGCCAAGATCGTCAGGGGGTAAACTATGGCTACACCTTC. Protein product: CASSQDRQGVNYGYTF.